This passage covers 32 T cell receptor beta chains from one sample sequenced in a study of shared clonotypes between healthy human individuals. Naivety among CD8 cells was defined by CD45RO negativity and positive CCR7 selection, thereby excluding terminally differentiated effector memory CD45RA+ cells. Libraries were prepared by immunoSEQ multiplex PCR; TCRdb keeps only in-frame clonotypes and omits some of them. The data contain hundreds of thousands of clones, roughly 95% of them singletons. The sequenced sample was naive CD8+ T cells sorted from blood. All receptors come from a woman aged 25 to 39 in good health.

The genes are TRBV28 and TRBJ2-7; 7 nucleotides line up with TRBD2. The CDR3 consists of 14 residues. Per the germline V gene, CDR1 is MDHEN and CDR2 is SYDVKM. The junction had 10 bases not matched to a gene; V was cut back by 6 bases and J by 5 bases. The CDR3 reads CASSLWREKDEQYF. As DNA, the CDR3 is TGTGCCAGCAGCCTCTGGCGGGAGAAGGACGAGCAGTACTTC.

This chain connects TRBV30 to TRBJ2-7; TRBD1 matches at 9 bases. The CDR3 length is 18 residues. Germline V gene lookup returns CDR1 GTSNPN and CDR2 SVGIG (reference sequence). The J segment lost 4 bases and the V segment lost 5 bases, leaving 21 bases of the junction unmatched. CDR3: CAWDRVSRSGTGSYEQYF. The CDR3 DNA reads TGTGCCTGGGACAGAGTGTCTAGATCCGGGACAGGGTCATACGAGCAGTACTTC.

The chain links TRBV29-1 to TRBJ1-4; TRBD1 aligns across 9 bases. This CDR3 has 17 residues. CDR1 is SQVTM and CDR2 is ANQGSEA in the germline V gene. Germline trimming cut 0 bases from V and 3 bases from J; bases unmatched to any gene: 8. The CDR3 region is CSVEEGTGPPSNEKLFF. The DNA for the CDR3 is TGCAGCGTTGAAGAAGGGACAGGGCCCCCCTCTAATGAAAAACTGTTTTTT.

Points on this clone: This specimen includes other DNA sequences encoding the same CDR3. CDR3 coding DNA: TGTGCCAGCAGCTTGGGGGGGCCCTATGGCTACACCTTC. Translated, it gives CASSLGGPYGYTF. The gene calls are TRBV5-6 and TRBJ1-2, with D possibly matching TRBD1 (6 bases). Germline lookup yields CDR1 SGHDT and CDR2 YYEEEE. The V and J ends lost 0 bases and 4 bases respectively, with 7 bases between them. The CDR3 length is 13 residues.

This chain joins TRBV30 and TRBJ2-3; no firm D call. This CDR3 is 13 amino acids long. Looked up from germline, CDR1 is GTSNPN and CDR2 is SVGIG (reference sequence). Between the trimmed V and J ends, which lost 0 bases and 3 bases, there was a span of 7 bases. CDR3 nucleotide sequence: TGTGCCTGGAGTGTACTCGGAACAGATACGCAGTATTTT. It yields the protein CAWSVLGTDTQYF.

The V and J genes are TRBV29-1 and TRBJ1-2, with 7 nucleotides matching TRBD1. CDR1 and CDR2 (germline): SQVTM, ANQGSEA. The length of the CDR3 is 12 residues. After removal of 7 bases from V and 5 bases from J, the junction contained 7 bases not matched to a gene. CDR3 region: CSAVDRAYGYTF. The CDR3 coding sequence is TGCAGCGCCGTAGACAGGGCTTATGGCTACACCTTC.

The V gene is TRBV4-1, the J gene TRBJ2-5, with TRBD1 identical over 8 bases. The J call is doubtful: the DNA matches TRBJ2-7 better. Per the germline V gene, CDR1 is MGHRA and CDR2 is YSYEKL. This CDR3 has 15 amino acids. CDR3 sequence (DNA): TGCGCCAGCAGCCAAGAGGACAGGGCACCCTACGAGCAGTACTTC. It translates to CASSQEDRAPYEQYF.

The chain's CDR3 is CASSLSSGTQPQHF. The CDR3 nucleotides are TGCGCCAGCAGCTTGTCTTCCGGGACTCAGCCCCAGCATTTT. The chain links TRBV5-1 to TRBJ1-5; D perhaps matches TRBD1 (5 bases). Between the trimmed V and J ends, which lost 1 base and 6 bases, there was a span of 11 bases. This CDR3 has 14 residues. Germline CDR1 SGHRS, CDR2 YFSETQ.

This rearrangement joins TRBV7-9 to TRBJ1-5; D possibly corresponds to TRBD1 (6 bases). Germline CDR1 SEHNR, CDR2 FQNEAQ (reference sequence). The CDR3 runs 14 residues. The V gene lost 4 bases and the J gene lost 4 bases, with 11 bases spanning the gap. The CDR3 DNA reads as TGTGCCAGCAGCTCGGGGACAACAAATCAGCCCCAGCATTTT. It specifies CASSSGTTNQPQHF.

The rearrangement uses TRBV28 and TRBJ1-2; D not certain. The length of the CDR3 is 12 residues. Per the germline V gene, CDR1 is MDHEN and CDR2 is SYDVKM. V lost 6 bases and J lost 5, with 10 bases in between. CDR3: CASSPMRYGYTF. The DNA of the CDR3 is TGTGCCAGCAGCCCGATGAGGTATGGCTACACCTTC.

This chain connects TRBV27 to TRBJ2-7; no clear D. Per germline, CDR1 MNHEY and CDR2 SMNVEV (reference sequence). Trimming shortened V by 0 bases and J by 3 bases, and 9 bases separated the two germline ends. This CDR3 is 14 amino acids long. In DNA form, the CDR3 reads TGTGCCAGCAGTTTATCCCAACCTAACTACGAGCAGTACTTC. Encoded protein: CASSLSQPNYEQYF.

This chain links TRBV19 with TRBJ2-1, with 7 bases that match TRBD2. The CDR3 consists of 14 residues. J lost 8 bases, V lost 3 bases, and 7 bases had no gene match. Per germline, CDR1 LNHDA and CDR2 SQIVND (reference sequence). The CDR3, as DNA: TGTGCCAGTAGTATGGCGGGGGATGGGGATGAGCAGTTCTTC. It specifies CASSMAGDGDEQFF.

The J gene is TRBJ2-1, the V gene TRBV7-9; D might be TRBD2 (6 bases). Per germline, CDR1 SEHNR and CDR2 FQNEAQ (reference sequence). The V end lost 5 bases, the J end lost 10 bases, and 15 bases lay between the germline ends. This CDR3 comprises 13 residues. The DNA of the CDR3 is TGTGCCAGCAGCCCTGAACTAGCAGTCGAGCAGTTCTTC. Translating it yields CASSPELAVEQFF. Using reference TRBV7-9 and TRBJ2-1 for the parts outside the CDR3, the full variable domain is DTGVSQNPRHKITKRGQNVTFRCDPISEHNRLYWYRQTLGQGPEFLTYFQNEAQLEKSRLLSDRFSAERPKGSFSTLEIQRTEQGDSAMYLCASSPELAVEQFFGPGTRLTVL.

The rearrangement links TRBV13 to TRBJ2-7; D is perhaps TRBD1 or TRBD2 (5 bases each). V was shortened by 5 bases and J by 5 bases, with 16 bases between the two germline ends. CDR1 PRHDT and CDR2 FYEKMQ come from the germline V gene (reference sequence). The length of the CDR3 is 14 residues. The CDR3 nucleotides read TGTGCCAGCAGCGTACGGGGCAGGGTCCACGAGCAGTACTTC. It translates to CASSVRGRVHEQYF.

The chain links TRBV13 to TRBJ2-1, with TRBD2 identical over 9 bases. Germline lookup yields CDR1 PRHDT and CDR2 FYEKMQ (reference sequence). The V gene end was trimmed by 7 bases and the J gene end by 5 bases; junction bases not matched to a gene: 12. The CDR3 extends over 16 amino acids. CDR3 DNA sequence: TGTGCCAGCACTTTGGGGACGGGACTAGCCCACAATGAGCAGTTCTTC. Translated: CASTLGTGLAHNEQFF.

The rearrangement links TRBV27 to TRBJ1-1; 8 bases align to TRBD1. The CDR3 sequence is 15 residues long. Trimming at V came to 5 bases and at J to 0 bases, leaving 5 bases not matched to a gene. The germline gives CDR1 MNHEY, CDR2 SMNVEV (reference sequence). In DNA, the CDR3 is TGTGCCAGCAGTCCCACAGGGGGGATGAACACTGAAGCTTTCTTT. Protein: CASSPTGGMNTEAFF.

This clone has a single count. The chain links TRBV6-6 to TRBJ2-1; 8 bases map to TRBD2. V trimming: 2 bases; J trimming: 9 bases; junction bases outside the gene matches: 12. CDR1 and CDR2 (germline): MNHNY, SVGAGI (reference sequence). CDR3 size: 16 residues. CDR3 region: CASSYLGPAGESEQFF. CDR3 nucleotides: TGTGCCAGCAGTTACCTCGGGCCAGCGGGAGAGTCTGAGCAGTTCTTC.

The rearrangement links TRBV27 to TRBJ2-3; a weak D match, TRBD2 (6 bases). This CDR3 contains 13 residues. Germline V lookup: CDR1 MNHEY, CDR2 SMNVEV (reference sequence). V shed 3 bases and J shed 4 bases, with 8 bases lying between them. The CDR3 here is CASSLGLPDTQYF. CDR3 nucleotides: TGTGCCAGCAGTTTGGGACTGCCAGATACGCAGTATTTT.

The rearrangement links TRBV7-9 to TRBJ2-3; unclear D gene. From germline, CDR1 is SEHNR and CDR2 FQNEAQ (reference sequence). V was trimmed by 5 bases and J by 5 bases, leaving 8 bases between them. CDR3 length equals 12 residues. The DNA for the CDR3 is TGTGCCAGCAGCACTACGCGAGATACGCAGTATTTT. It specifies CASSTTRDTQYF.

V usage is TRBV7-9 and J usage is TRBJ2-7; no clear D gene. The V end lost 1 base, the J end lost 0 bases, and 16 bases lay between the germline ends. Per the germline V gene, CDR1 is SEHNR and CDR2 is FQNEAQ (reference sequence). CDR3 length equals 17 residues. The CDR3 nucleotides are TGTGCCAGCAGCTTAGTGCAAGGGTGGGTGTCCTCCTACGAGCAGTACTTC. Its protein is CASSLVQGWVSSYEQYF.

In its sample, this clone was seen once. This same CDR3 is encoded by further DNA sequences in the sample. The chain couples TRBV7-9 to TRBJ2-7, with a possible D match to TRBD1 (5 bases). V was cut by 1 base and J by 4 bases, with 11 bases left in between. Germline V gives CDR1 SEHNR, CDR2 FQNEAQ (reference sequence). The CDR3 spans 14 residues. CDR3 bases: TGTGCCAGCAGCTTAGATGGGGCCTCTTACGAGCAGTACTTC. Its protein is CASSLDGASYEQYF.

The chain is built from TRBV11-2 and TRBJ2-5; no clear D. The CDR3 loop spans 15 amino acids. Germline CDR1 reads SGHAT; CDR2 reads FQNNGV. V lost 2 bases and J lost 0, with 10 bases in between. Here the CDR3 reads CASSLNSWNQETQYF. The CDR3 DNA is TGTGCCAGCAGCTTAAATTCTTGGAACCAAGAGACCCAGTACTTC.

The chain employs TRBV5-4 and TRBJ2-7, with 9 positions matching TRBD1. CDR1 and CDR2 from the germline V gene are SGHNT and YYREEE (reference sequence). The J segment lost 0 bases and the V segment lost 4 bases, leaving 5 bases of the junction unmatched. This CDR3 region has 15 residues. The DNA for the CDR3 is TGTGCCAGCAGCCCGGGACAGGGCTTCTCCTACGAGCAGTACTTC. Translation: CASSPGQGFSYEQYF.

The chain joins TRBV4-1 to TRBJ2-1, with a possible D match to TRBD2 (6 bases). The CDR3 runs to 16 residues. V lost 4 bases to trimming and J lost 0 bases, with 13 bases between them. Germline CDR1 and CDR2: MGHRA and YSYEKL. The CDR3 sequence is CASSRDLRSSYNEQFF. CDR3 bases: TGCGCCAGCAGCCGGGACTTACGAAGCTCCTACAATGAGCAGTTCTTC.

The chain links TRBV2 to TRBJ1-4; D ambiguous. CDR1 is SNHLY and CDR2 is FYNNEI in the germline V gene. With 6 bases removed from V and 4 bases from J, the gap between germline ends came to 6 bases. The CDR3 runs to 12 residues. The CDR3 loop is CASRGRNEKLFF. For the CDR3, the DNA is TGTGCCAGCAGGGGCCGTAATGAAAAACTGTTTTTT.

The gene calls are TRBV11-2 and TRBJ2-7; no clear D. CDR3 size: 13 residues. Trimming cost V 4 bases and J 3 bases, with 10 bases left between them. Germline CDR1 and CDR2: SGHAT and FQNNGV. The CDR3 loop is CASSSRDVYEQYF. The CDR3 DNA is TGTGCCAGCAGCTCAAGAGATGTCTACGAGCAGTACTTC. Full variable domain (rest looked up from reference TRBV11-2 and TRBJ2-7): EAGVAQSPRYKIIEKRQSVAFWCNPISGHATLYWYQQILGQGPKLLIQFQNNGVVDDSQLPKDRFSAERLKGVDSTLKIQPAKLEDSAVYLCASSSRDVYEQYFGPGTRLTVT.

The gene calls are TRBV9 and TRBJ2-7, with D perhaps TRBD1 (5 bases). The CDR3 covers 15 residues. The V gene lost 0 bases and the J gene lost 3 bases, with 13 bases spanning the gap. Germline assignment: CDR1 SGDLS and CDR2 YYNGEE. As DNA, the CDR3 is TGTGCCAGCAGCGTAGCTTCAGGGATATACTACGAGCAGTACTTC. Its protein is CASSVASGIYYEQYF.

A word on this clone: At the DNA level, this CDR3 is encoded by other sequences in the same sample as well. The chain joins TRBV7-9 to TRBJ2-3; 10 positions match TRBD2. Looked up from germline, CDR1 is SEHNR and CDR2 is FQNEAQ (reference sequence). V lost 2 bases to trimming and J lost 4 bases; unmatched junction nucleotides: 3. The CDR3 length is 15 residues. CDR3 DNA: TGTGCCAGCAGCTTACTAGCGGGAGTGGCAGATACGCAGTATTTT. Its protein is CASSLLAGVADTQYF.

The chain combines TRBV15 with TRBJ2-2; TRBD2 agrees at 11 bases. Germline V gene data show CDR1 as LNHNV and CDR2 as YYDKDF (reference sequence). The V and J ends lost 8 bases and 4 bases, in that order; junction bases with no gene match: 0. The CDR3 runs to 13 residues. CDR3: CATGTSGTGELFF. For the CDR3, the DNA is TGTGCCACCGGGACTAGCGGCACCGGGGAGCTGTTTTTT.

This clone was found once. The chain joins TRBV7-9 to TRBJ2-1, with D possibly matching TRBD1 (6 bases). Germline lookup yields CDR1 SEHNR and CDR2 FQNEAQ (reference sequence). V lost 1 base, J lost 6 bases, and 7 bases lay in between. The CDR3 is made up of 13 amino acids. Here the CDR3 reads CASSLDRVNEQFF. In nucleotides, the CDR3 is TGTGCCAGCAGCTTAGACAGGGTCAATGAGCAGTTCTTC. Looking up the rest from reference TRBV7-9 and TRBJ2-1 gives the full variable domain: DTGVSQNPRHKITKRGQNVTFRCDPISEHNRLYWYRQTLGQGPEFLTYFQNEAQLEKSRLLSDRFSAERPKGSFSTLEIQRTEQGDSAMYLCASSLDRVNEQFFGPGTRLTVL.

CDR3 sequence: CASSVTDRVEQYF. CDR3 in DNA: TGTGCCAGCAGCGTGACCGACAGGGTAGAGCAGTACTTC. V and J are TRBV9 and TRBJ2-7; 7 bases match TRBD1. With 2 bases clipped from V and 7 bases from J, the junction kept 6 bases outside the gene matches. The CDR3 contains 13 residues. Germline V gene lookup returns CDR1 SGDLS and CDR2 YYNGEE.

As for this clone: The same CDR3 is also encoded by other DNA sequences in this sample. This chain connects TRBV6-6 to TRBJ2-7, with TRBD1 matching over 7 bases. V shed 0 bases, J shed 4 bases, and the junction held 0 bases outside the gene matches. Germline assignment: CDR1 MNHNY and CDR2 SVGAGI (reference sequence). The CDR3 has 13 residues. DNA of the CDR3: TGTGCCAGCAGTTACTCGACAGGGTACGAGCAGTACTTC. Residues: CASSYSTGYEQYF.